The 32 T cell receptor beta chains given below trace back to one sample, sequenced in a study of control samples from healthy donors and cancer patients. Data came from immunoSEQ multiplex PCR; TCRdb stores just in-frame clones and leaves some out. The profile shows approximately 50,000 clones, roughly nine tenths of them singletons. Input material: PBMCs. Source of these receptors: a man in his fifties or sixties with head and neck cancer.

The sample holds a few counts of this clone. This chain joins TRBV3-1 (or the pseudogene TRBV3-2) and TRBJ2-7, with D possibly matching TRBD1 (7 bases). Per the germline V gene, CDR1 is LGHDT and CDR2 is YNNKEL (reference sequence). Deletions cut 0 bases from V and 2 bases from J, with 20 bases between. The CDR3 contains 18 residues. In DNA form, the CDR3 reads TGTGCCAGCAGCCAAGATGTTAATCCTGGAGGGGGCACCTACGAGCAGTACTTC. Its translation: CASSQDVNPGGGTYEQYF.

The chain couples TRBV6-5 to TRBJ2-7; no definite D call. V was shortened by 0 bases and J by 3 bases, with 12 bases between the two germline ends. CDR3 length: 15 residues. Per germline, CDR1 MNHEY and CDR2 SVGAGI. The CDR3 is CASSYSFQEIYEQYF. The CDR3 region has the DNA TGTGCCAGCAGTTACTCGTTCCAGGAAATCTACGAGCAGTACTTC.

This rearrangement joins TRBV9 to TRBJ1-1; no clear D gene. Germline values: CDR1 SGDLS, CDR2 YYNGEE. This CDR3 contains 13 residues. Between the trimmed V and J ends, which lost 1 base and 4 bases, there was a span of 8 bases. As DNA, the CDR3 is TGTGCCAGCAGCGTAACCCCGGGCACTGAAGCTTTCTTT. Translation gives CASSVTPGTEAFF.

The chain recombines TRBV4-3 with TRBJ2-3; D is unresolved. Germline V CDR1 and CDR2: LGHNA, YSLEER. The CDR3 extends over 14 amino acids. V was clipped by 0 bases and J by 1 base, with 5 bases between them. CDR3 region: CASSQDRRTDTQYF. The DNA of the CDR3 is TGCGCCAGCAGCCAAGATAGACGCACAGATACGCAGTATTTT.

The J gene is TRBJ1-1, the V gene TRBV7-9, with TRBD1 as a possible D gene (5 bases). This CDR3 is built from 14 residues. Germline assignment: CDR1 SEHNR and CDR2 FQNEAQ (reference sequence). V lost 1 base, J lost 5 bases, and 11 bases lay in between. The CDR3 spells CASSLGGVKTEAFF. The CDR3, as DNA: TGTGCCAGCAGCTTAGGAGGGGTAAAGACTGAAGCTTTCTTT.

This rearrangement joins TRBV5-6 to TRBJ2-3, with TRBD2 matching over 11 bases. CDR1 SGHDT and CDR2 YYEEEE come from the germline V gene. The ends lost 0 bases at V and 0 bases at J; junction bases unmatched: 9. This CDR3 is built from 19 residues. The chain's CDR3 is CASSLGLAGGLTSTDTQYF. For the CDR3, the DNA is TGTGCCAGCAGCTTGGGGCTAGCGGGAGGCCTGACTAGCACAGATACGCAGTATTTT.

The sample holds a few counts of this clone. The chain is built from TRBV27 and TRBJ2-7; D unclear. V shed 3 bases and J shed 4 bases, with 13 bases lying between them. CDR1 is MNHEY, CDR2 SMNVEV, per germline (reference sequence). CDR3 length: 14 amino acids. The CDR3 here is CASSFGPELYEQYF. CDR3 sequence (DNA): TGTGCCAGCAGTTTTGGACCAGAATTATACGAGCAGTACTTC.

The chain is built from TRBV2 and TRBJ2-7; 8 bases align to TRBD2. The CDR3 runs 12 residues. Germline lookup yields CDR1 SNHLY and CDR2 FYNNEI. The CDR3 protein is CASSVDKRECAV. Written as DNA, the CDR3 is TGTGCCAGCAGTGTTGACAAGCGGGAGTGCGCTGTC.

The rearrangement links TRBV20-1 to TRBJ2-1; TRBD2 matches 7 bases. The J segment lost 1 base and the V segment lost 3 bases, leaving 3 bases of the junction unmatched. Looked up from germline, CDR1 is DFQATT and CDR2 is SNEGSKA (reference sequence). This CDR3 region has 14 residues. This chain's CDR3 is CSASPGRSYNEQFF. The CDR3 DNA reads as TGCAGTGCTAGTCCCGGGAGGTCCTACAATGAGCAGTTCTTC.

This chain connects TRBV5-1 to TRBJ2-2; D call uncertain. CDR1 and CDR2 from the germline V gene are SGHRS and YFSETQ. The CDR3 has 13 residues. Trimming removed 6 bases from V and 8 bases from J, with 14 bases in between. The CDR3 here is CASKLEFTGELFF. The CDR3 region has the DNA TGCGCCAGCAAGCTAGAATTTACAGGGGAGCTGTTTTTT.

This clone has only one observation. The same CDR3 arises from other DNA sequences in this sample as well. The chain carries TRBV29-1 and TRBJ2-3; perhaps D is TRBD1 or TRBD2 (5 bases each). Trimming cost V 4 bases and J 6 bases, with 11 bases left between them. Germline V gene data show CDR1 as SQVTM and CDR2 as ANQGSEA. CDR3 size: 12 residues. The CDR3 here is CSVVGDRDTQYF. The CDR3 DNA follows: TGCAGCGTTGTGGGGGATCGGGATACGCAGTATTTT.

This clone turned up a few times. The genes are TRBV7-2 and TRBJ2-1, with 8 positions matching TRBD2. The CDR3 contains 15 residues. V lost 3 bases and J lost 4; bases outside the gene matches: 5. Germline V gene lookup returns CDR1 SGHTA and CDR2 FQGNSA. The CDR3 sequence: CASSLRPSGYNEQFF. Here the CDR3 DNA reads TGTGCCAGCAGCTTGAGACCTAGCGGGTACAATGAGCAGTTCTTC.

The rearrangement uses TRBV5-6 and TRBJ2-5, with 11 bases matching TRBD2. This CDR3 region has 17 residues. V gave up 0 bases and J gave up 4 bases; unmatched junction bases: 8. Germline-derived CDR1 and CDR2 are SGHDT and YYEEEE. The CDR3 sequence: CASSLVVAGGVGETQYF. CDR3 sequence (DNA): TGTGCCAGCAGCTTGGTGGTAGCGGGAGGGGTAGGAGAGACCCAGTACTTC.

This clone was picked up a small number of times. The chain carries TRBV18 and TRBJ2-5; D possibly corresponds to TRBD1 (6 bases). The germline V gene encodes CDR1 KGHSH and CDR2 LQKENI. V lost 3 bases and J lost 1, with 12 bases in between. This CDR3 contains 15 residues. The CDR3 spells CASSPSATGQETQYF. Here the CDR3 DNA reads TGTGCCAGCTCACCTTCAGCGACAGGCCAAGAGACCCAGTACTTC.

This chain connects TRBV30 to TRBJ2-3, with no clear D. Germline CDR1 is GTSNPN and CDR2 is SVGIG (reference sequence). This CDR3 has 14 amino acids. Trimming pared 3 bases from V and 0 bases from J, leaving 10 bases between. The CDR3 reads CAWSLLRSTDTQYF. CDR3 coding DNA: TGTGCCTGGAGCCTATTACGAAGCACAGATACGCAGTATTTT. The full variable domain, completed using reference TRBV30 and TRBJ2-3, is SQTIHQWPATLVQPVGSPLSLECTVEGTSNPNLYWYRQAAGRGLQLLFYSVGIGQISSEVPQNLSASRPQDRQFILSSKKLLLSDSGFYLCAWSLLRSTDTQYFGPGTRLTVL.

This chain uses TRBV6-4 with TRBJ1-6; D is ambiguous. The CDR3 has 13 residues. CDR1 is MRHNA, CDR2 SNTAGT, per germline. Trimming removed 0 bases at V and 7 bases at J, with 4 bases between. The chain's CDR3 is CASSDSRNSPLHF. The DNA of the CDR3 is TGTGCCAGCAGTGACTCCCGGAATTCACCCCTCCACTTT.

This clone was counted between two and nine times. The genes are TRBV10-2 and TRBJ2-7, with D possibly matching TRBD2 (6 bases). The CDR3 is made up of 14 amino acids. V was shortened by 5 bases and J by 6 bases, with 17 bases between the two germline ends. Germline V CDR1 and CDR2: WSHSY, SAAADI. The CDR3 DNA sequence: TGCGCCAGCAGTAGGTGGGAGGTCATCGGCGAGCAGTACTTC. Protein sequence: CASSRWEVIGEQYF.

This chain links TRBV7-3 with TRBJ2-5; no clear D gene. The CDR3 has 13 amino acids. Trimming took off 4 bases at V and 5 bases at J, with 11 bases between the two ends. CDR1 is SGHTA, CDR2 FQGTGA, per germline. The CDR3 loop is CASSSEVLETQYF. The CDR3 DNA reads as TGTGCCAGCAGCTCCGAGGTATTGGAGACCCAGTACTTC.

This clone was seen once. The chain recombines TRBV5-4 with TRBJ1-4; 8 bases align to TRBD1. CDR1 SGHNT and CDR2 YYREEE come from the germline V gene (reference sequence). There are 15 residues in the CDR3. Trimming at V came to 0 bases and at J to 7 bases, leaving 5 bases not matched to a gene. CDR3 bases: TGTGCCAGCAGCTTGGGGGCTGGACAGGGTGAAAAACTGTTTTTT. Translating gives CASSLGAGQGEKLFF.

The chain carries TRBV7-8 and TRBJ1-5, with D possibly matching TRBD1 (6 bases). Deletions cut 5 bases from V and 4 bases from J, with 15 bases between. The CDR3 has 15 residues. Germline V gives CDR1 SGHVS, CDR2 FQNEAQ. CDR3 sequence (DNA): TGTGCCAGCAGCAGACGGGGGGCCGAAAATCAGCCCCAGCATTTT. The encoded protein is CASSRRGAENQPQHF.

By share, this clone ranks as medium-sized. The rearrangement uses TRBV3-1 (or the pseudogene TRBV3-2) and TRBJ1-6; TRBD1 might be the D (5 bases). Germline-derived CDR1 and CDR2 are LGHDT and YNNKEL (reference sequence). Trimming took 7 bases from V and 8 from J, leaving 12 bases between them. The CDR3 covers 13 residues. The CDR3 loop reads CASTIGGDSPLHF. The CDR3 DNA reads TGTGCCAGCACCATCGGGGGGGATTCACCCCTCCACTTT.

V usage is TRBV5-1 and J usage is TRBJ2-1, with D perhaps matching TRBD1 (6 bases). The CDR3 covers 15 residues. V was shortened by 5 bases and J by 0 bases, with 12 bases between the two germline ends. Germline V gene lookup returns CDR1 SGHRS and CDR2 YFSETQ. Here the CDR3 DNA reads TGCGCCAGCAGGCGGACAGAGGCCTCCTACAATGAGCAGTTCTTC. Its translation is CASRRTEASYNEQFF.

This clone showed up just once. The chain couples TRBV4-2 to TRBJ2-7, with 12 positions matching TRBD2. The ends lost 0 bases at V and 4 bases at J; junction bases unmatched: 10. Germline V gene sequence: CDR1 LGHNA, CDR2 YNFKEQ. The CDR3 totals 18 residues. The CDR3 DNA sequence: TGTGCCAGCAGCCAAGATTTGGGGACTAGCGGGCGACTTTACGAGCAGTACTTC. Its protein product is CASSQDLGTSGRLYEQYF.

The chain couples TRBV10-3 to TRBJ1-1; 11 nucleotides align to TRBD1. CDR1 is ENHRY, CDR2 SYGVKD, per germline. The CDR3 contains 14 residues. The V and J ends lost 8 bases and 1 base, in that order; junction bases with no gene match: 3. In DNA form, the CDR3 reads TGTGCCATCGGGACAGGGGGAGAGAACACTGAAGCTTTCTTT. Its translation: CAIGTGGENTEAFF.

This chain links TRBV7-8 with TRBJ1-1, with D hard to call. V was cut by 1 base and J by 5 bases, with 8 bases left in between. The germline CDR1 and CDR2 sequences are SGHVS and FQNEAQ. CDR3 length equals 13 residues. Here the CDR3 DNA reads TGTGCCAGCAGCTTAGACGGTGGTACTGAAGCTTTCTTT. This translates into CASSLDGGTEAFF.

The CDR3 DNA is TGTGCCAGCAGCCGGGACAAGAACACTGAAGCTTTCTTT. Protein: CASSRDKNTEAFF. The rearrangement uses TRBV12-3 or TRBV12-4 and TRBJ1-1; TRBD1 might be the D (6 bases). V lost 6 bases and J lost 1, with 9 bases in between. The CDR3 is 13 residues long.

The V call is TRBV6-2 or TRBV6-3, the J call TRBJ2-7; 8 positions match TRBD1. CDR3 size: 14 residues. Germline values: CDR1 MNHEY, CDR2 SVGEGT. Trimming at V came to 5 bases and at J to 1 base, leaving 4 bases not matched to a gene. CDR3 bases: TGTGCCAGCAGTGAGGACAGGGCTTCCTACGAGCAGTACTTC. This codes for CASSEDRASYEQYF.

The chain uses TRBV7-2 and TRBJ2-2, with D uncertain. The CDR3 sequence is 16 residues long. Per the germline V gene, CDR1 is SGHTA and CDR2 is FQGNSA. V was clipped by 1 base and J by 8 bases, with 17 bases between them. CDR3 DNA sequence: TGTGCCAGCAGCTTAGTGGACGGCCGATTATCTGGGGAGCTGTTTTTT. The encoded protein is CASSLVDGRLSGELFF.

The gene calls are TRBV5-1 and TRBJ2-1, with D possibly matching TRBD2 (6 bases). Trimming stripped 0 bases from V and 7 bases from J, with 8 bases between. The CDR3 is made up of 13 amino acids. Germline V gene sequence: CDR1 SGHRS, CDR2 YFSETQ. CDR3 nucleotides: TGCGCCAGCAGCTTGGTTAGCGGAAATGAGCAGTTCTTC. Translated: CASSLVSGNEQFF. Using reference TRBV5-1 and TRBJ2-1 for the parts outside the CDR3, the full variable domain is KAGVTQTPRYLIKTRGQQVTLSCSPISGHRSVSWYQQTPGQGLQFLFEYFSETQRNKGNFPGRFSGRQFSNSRSEMNVSTLELGDSALYLCASSLVSGNEQFFGPGTRLTVL.

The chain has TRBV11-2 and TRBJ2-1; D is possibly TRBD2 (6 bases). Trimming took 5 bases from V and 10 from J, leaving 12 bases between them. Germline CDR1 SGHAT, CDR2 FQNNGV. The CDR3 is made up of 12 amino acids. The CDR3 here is CASSTWGGEQFF. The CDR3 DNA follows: TGTGCCAGCAGCACCTGGGGAGGAGAGCAGTTCTTC.

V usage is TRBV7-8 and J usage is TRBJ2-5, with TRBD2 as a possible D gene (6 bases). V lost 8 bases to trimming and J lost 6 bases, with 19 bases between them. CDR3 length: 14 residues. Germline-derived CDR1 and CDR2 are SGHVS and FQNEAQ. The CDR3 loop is CASGASEGRKTQYF. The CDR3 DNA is TGTGCCAGCGGGGCGTCGGAGGGCCGAAAGACCCAGTACTTC.

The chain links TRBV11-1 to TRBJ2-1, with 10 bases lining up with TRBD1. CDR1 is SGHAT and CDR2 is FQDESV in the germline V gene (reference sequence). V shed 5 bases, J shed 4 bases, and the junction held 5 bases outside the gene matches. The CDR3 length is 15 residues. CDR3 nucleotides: TGTGCCAGCAGCGCCGACAGGGGGCCTTACAATGAGCAGTTCTTC. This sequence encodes CASSADRGPYNEQFF.